Listed below are T cell receptor beta chains from one sample, sequenced in a study of response to subunit inactivated influenza vaccine. TCRdb recomputed calls from the RT-PCR reads with MiXCR, one row per CDR3 protein. The sample has about 240,000 distinct CDR3 sequences; 12% are singletons. Sequencing used non-naive T cells sorted from PBMCs, obtained around 14 days before vaccination. Receptors were obtained from a middle-aged man who received an inactivated influenza vaccine. Both conserved end residues are part of each CDR3. A D gene is named only where the DNA matches it firmly. Expanded clones are given a class, and other clones once, few, many or no size at all.

TRBJ2-5,.,.,TRBV4-3,CASSQDTGYETQYF,TGCGCCAGCAGCCAAGATACCGGGTACGAGACCCAGTACTTC
TRBJ1-5,TRBD1,few,TRBV7-2,CASSPGQKLNQPQHF,TGTGCCAGCAGCCCGGGACAGAAGCTCAATCAGCCCCAGCATTTT
TRBJ2-5,TRBD1,.,TRBV20-1,CSAGNRQGAPQETQYF,TGCAGTGCTGGGAACCGACAGGGAGCACCTCAAGAGACCCAGTACTTC
TRBJ1-1,.,few,TRBV27,CASSRTRLNTEAFF,TGTGCCAGCAGCCGCACTAGGTTGAACACTGAAGCTTTCTTT
TRBJ1-5,.,few,TRBV4-2,CASSQDGAPNQPQHF,TGTGCCAGCAGCCAAGATGGCGCACCGAATCAGCCCCAGCATTTT
TRBJ2-3,TRBD2,few,TRBV5-4,CASSLGGSGGPYTQYF,TGTGCCAGCAGCTTGGGAGGGTCGGGAGGGCCGTATACGCAGTATTTT
TRBJ2-5,.,few,TRBV4-3,CASSQDIGEETQYF,TGCGCCAGCAGCCAAGATATAGGGGAAGAGACCCAGTACTTC
TRBJ1-1,.,.,TRBV7-2,CASSLSASRNTEAFF,TGTGCCAGCAGCTTAAGTGCCAGTCGAAACACTGAAGCTTTCTTT
TRBJ1-3,TRBD1,few,TRBV5-5,CASSPNPRTGIGNTIYF,TGTGCCAGCAGCCCAAACCCAAGGACAGGGATAGGAAACACCATATATTTT
TRBJ1-2,.,many,TRBV7-2,CASSSGARGGYTF,TGTGCCAGCAGCTCAGGGGCGCGGGGTGGCTACACCTTC
TRBJ2-7,.,.,TRBV6-2/TRBV6-3,CASSSGQAADEQYF,TGTGCCAGCAGTTCCGGGCAGGCCGCTGACGAGCAGTACTTC
TRBJ1-2,.,.,TRBV29-1,CSVGVPPANYGYTF,TGCAGCGTTGGCGTCCCTCCTGCTAACTATGGCTACACCTTC
TRBJ1-6,.,few,TRBV9,CASSVQGSNSPLHF,TGTGCCAGCAGCGTCCAGGGATCTAATTCACCCCTCCACTTT
TRBJ1-2,TRBD1,many,TRBV3-1,CASSSSTGGGGYTF,TGTGCCAGCAGCTCCTCGACAGGGGGCGGTGGCTACACCTTC
TRBJ2-1,TRBD2,many,TRBV24-1,CATSDQLAGGPGEQFF,TGTGCCACCAGTGATCAACTAGCGGGAGGGCCAGGAGAGCAGTTCTTC
TRBJ2-7,TRBD1,few,TRBV6-5,CASSYPSGTGDYEQYF,TGTGCCAGCAGTTACCCTTCCGGGACAGGGGACTACGAGCAGTACTTC
TRBJ1-2,.,many,TRBV20-1,CSARWTGALGYTF,TGCAGTGCTAGATGGACGGGGGCTCTGGGCTACACCTTC
TRBJ2-1,TRBD1,few,TRBV7-2,CASSLARQGPYNEQFF,TGTGCCAGCAGCTTAGCGCGACAGGGCCCCTACAATGAGCAGTTCTTC
TRBJ2-7,TRBD1,many,TRBV29-1,CSVLIEQGPYEQYF,TGCAGCGTACTTATCGAACAGGGGCCCTACGAGCAGTACTTC
TRBJ2-7,.,few,TRBV7-9,CASSLVSHEQYF,TGTGCCAGCAGCTTAGTCTCCCACGAGCAGTACTTC
TRBJ2-3,TRBD2,few,TRBV9,CASSAGTSGYTDTQYF,TGTGCCAGCAGCGCCGGGACTAGCGGATACACAGATACGCAGTATTTT
TRBJ2-7,.,few,TRBV10-3,CAISASASPDYEQYF,TGTGCCATCAGTGCAAGCGCCAGCCCAGACTACGAGCAGTACTTC
TRBJ1-2,.,.,TRBV20-1,CSAYRAPSYTF,TGCAGTGCCTACAGGGCCCCGAGCTACACCTTC
TRBJ2-7,TRBD1,few,TRBV20-1,CSARAIRGRPSYEQYF,TGCAGTGCTAGAGCCATCAGGGGGCGGCCCTCCTACGAGCAGTACTTC
TRBJ1-4,.,.,TRBV20-1,CSATHRTNEKLFF,TGCAGTGCCACTCACAGGACTAATGAAAAACTGTTTTTT
TRBJ2-6,TRBD1,few,TRBV7-9,CAAPGQGASGANVLTF,TGTGCCGCCCCGGGACAGGGGGCTTCAGGGGCCAACGTCCTGACTTTC
TRBJ1-2,TRBD1,few,TRBV3-1,CASSQEWDRRNYGYTF,TGTGCCAGCAGCCAAGAATGGGACAGAAGAAACTATGGCTACACCTTC
TRBJ2-1,TRBD1,.,TRBV6-2/TRBV6-3,CASSYPTGFSYNEQFF,TGTGCCAGCAGTTACCCGACAGGGTTTTCCTACAATGAGCAGTTCTTC
TRBJ1-3,.,.,TRBV7-6,CASKGGSSSGNTIYF,TGTGCCAGCAAGGGGGGTTCCTCCTCTGGAAACACCATATATTTT
TRBJ1-2,.,many,TRBV5-5,CASSLAPGTNYGYTF,TGTGCCAGCAGCTTGGCCCCGGGGACCAACTATGGCTACACCTTC
TRBJ1-5,.,many,TRBV4-1,CASSQNEYYNQPQHF,TGCGCCAGCAGCCAAAATGAGTACTACAATCAGCCCCAGCATTTT
TRBJ2-7,TRBD2,few,TRBV2,CASRSGRAVYEQYF,TGTGCCAGTAGGAGCGGGAGGGCCGTTTACGAGCAGTACTTC